The 30 T cell receptor beta chains below were found in one sample sequenced in a study of glioma-infiltrating T cells. The iRepertoire nested amplicon-rescue multiplex PCR amplified TCR alpha and beta CDR3s from RNA. Using its own MiXCR run on the multiplex PCR reads, TCRdb lists one record per CDR3 protein. This table holds 95,000 to 150,000 distinct CDR3 sequences, more than 20% found once. The specimen sequenced was glioma tissue, nonneoplastic brain tissue, or PBMCs (not recorded which). The receptors come from a human donor with low-grade glioma or glioblastoma, undergoing nonglioma brain surgery, or in good health (not recorded which).

There are many counts of this clonotype. In DNA form, the CDR3 reads TGTGCCAGCAGCCCGTTAGGAGGGAGCGGGATTGATGAGCAGTTCTTC. Translated, it gives CASSPLGGSGIDEQFF. This chain joins TRBV3-1 and TRBJ2-1, with 7 bases aligning to TRBD2. The CDR3 is 16 amino acids. After removal of 4 bases from V and 8 bases from J, the junction contained 14 bases not matched to a gene. Germline-derived CDR1 and CDR2 are LGHDT and YNNKEL (reference sequence).

The chain uses TRBV7-9 and TRBJ2-5; 8 bases are a match to TRBD1. The V gene end was trimmed by 4 bases and the J gene end by 2 bases; junction bases not matched to a gene: 9. Germline V gives CDR1 SEHNR, CDR2 FQNEAQ (reference sequence). This CDR3 region has 16 residues. The CDR3 loop is CASSWYGQGQQETQYF. CDR3 bases: TGTGCCAGCAGCTGGTACGGACAGGGACAACAAGAGACCCAGTACTTC.

About this clonotype: A much more abundant neighbour one base away suggests this may be a read error. The chain recombines TRBV7-2 with TRBJ2-4; TRBD1 aligns across 11 bases. Germline CDR1 reads SGHTA; CDR2 reads FQGNSA. The CDR3 is 15 amino acids. The CDR3 bases are TGTGCCAGCAGCTTTCCCGGGACAGGGGGAAACATTCAGTGCTTC. Amino acids: CASSFPGTGGNIQCF.

V gene TRBV9 combines with J gene TRBJ1-1; 8 nucleotides agree with TRBD1. The germline gives CDR1 SGDLS, CDR2 YYNGEE. The V and J ends lost 4 bases and 1 base, in that order; junction bases with no gene match: 12. The CDR3 consists of 17 residues. The DNA of the CDR3 is TGTGCCAGCAGCCCCCCCCGGAGGACAGGGAGGAACACTGAAGCTTTCTTT. Its translation is CASSPPRRTGRNTEAFF.

This clonotype was picked up many times. The chain links TRBV7-2 to TRBJ1-6; 7 nucleotides align to TRBD1. The length of the CDR3 is 14 residues. Trimming at V came to 5 bases and at J to 8 bases, leaving 6 bases not matched to a gene. In germline, CDR1 is SGHTA, CDR2 FQGNSA. The CDR3 DNA reads TGTGCCAGCAGCGTGGGGACAGTCTATTCACCCCTCCACTTT. The encoded protein is CASSVGTVYSPLHF.

V usage is TRBV7-9 and J usage is TRBJ2-1; 7 positions agree with TRBD2. The CDR3 is made up of 13 amino acids. The germline V gene encodes CDR1 SEHNR and CDR2 FQNEAQ (reference sequence). V dropped 6 bases and J dropped 10; count of bases not matched to a gene: 9. CDR3 region: CASRTSGKYEQFF. CDR3 sequence (DNA): TGTGCCAGCAGAACCAGCGGGAAGTACGAGCAGTTCTTC.

This clonotype was seen at least ten times. V is TRBV24-1 and J is TRBJ2-7; a weak D match, TRBD2 (5 bases). V was trimmed by 3 bases and J by 5 bases, leaving 10 bases between them. Germline-derived CDR1 and CDR2 are KGHDR and SFDVKD. CDR3 length: 13 amino acids. CDR3 DNA: TGTGCCACCAGTGATGGCACTAGGAACGAGCAGTACTTC. It encodes CATSDGTRNEQYF.

This chain links TRBV18 with TRBJ2-1, with D perhaps matching TRBD2 (6 bases). The CDR3 length is 15 residues. Trimming took off 2 bases at V and 5 bases at J, with 13 bases between the two ends. Germline lookup yields CDR1 KGHSH and CDR2 LQKENI. The CDR3 DNA sequence: TGTGCCAGCTCACCAAGGGGAGGAAGGAACAATGAGCAGTTCTTC. Residues: CASSPRGGRNNEQFF.

Remarks on this clonotype: This could be a read error, since a much larger clone is one nucleotide away. The chain combines TRBV7-2 with TRBJ2-3, with 7 positions matching TRBD2. Germline V gene lookup returns CDR1 SGHTA and CDR2 FQGNSA. V was clipped by 0 bases and J by 6 bases; unmatched bases: 6. This CDR3 is 15 amino acids long. The CDR3 spells CASSLAAGGSDTQYF. CDR3 nucleotide sequence: TGTGCCAGCAGCTTAGCAGCTGGCGGGAGCGATACGCAGTATTTT.

This clonotype was counted many times. The chain employs TRBV7-3 and TRBJ1-1, with a possible D match to TRBD1 (6 bases). Trimming left V 2 bases short and J 1 base short, with 11 bases between. From germline, CDR1 is SGHTA and CDR2 FQGTGA. The CDR3 loop spans 15 amino acids. DNA for the CDR3: TGTGCCAGCAGCTTAGTAGGGACAAGGAACACTGAAGCTTTCTTT. Residues: CASSLVGTRNTEAFF. The full variable domain, completed using reference TRBV7-3 and TRBJ1-1, is GAGVSQTPSNKVTEKGKYVELRCDPISGHTALYWYRQSLGQGPEFLIYFQGTGAADDSGLPNDRFFAVRPEGSVSTLKIQRTERGDSAVYLCASSLVGTRNTEAFFGQGTRLTVV.

This clonotype was recorded a few times. The rearrangement links TRBV29-1 to TRBJ1-1; D ambiguous. The ends were cut back, 5 bases at V and 3 bases at J, with 10 bases in the middle. The CDR3 is 12 amino acids. The V gene's germline CDR1 is SQVTM and CDR2 ANQGSEA. CDR3 sequence reads: CSVYPDDTEAFF. CDR3 in DNA: TGCAGCGTTTATCCGGATGACACTGAAGCTTTCTTT.

This clonotype was seen many times. The chain links TRBV28 to TRBJ2-7, with D possibly being TRBD1 or TRBD2 (5 bases each). There are 12 residues in the CDR3. Germline V gene sequence: CDR1 MDHEN, CDR2 SYDVKM. Trimming left V 3 bases short and J 6 bases short, with 9 bases between. The CDR3 sequence: CASSFGASEQYF. The DNA for the CDR3 is TGTGCCAGCAGTTTCGGGGCCTCCGAGCAGTACTTC.

About this clonotype: One end of the junction varies from germline; a read error may be responsible. The gene calls are TRBV7-2 and TRBJ2-3; 7 positions agree with TRBD2. The CDR3 length is 15 residues. CDR1 is SGHTA and CDR2 is FQGNSA in the germline V gene. The CDR3 region has the DNA TGTGCCAGCAGCTTGGGGGGGTCACAGACGGATACGCAGTACTTT. The encoded protein is CASSLGGSQTDTQYF. The full variable domain, completed using reference TRBV7-2 and TRBJ2-3, is GAGVSQSPSNKVTEKGKDVELRCDPISGHTALYWYRQSLGQGLEFLIYFQGNSAPDKSGLPSDRFSAERTGGSVSTLTIQRTQQEDSAVYLCASSLGGSQTDTQYFGPGTRLTVL.

This chain uses TRBV11-2 with TRBJ2-3; D gene uncertain. This CDR3 contains 16 residues. Germline loops: CDR1 SGHAT, CDR2 FQNNGV. Trimming took 5 bases from V and 2 from J, leaving 17 bases between them. CDR3 coding DNA: TGTGCCAGCAGCCCTGCCCTTAGCAGGTTCACAGATACGCAGTATTTT. It is translated as CASSPALSRFTDTQYF.

This clonotype was observed at least ten times. The V call is TRBV12-3 or TRBV12-4, the J call TRBJ2-7, with 8 bases identical to TRBD2. This CDR3 is built from 16 residues. V was clipped by 3 bases and J by 4 bases; unmatched bases: 11. The CDR3 sequence: CASSLGPRSGSYEQYF. CDR3 coding DNA: TGTGCCAGCAGTTTGGGGCCAAGGAGCGGGAGTTACGAGCAGTACTTC.

This clonotype was seen more than once but under ten times. The CDR3 is CASSILQETQYF. CDR3 DNA: TGTGCCAGCAGCATACTGCAAGAGACCCAGTACTTC. The J gene is TRBJ2-5, the V gene TRBV7-9, with D unresolved. V lost 5 bases to trimming and J lost 2 bases, with 6 bases between them. The length of the CDR3 is 12 residues. Germline-derived CDR1 and CDR2 are SEHNR and FQNEAQ (reference sequence).

This clonotype was observed at least ten times. The rearrangement uses TRBV24-1 and TRBJ1-5; perhaps TRBD1 as D (6 bases). The germline gives CDR1 KGHDR, CDR2 SFDVKD. Trimming shortened V by 4 bases and J by 7 bases, and 22 bases separated the two germline ends. CDR3 size: 17 residues. The CDR3 nucleotides are TGTGCCACCAGTGACCGACCCTGGGGGCCCTGCGAACAGCCCCAGCATTTT. It is translated as CATSDRPWGPCEQPQHF.

This clonotype has just one count. In this CDR3 the conserved last residue, phenylalanine or tryptophan, is missing, so a read error is likely. V and J are TRBV20-1 and TRBJ2-7; D gene uncertain. V lost 3 bases and J 2 bases, leaving 14 bases between the germline ends. The CDR3 has 14 amino acids. Germline assignment: CDR1 DFQATT and CDR2 SNEGSKA (reference sequence). This chain's CDR3 is CSARYRRGAYEQYI. The DNA for the CDR3 is TGCAGTGCTAGGTACCGACGCGGCGCCTACGAGCAGTACATC.

This clonotype has ten or more counts. V usage is TRBV6-1 and J usage is TRBJ2-7; the D gene is possibly TRBD2 (5 bases). The germline gives CDR1 MNHNS, CDR2 SASEGT. The CDR3 runs to 13 residues. V was cut by 6 bases and J by 5 bases, with 14 bases left in between. The CDR3 loop is CASRSTRINEQYF. Here the CDR3 DNA reads TGTGCCAGCAGGTCCACTAGAATCAACGAGCAGTACTTC.

This chain uses TRBV30 with TRBJ1-3; D gene uncertain. CDR1 and CDR2 (germline): GTSNPN, SVGIG (reference sequence). The CDR3 runs to 12 residues. V gave up 0 bases and J gave up 4 bases, with 4 bases separating them. The CDR3 DNA reads as TGTGCCTGGAGTGTACAAGGAAACACCATATATTTT. It translates to CAWSVQGNTIYF.

This chain uses TRBV7-9 with TRBJ2-7; D uncertain. CDR3 length equals 14 residues. CDR1 is SEHNR and CDR2 is FQNEAQ in the germline V gene (reference sequence). The V gene lost 5 bases and the J gene lost 1 base, with 12 bases spanning the gap. Written as DNA, the CDR3 is TGTGCCAGCAGCCCCCCCCGTTCGTCCTACGAGCAGTACTTC. Translated: CASSPPRSSYEQYF.

On this clonotype itself: This likely comes from a read error, as the CDR3 has no conserved phenylalanine or tryptophan at its end. This sequence joins TRBV6-5 and TRBJ1-1; D is undetermined. This CDR3 comprises 14 residues. The germline V gene encodes CDR1 MNHEY and CDR2 SVGAGI. The DNA for the CDR3 is TGTGCCAGCGGTTACTCGAACTGGAACACTGAAGCTTTCCTT. Translating it yields CASGYSNWNTEAFL.

With regard to this clonotype: A much larger clone differs from this one at a single base, so this may be a read error. The V call is TRBV12-5, the J call TRBJ2-3; possibly TRBD2 for D (6 bases). This CDR3 comprises 15 residues. CDR1 LGHNT and CDR2 FRNRAP come from the germline V gene. V lost 1 base, J lost 3 bases, and 11 bases lay in between. The CDR3 bases are TGTGCTAGTGGTTTGGAGGAGGGGATGACAGATACGCAGTATTTT. Its translation is CASGLEEGMTDTQYF.

As regards this clonotype: One base away lies a much larger clone, so this may be a sequencing read error. The chain joins TRBV5-5 to TRBJ2-7; D tentatively fits TRBD1 or TRBD2 (5 bases each). The CDR3 runs to 14 residues. Germline loops: CDR1 SGHKS, CDR2 YYEKEE (reference sequence). The CDR3 region is CAGSLTGATYEQYF. The DNA of the CDR3 is TGTGCCGGCAGCTTAACCGGGGCCACCTACGAGCAGTACTTC.

The sample holds many counts of this clonotype. V usage is TRBV7-9 and J usage is TRBJ2-1; 11 positions match TRBD2. Unmatched junction bases numbered 7, after V lost 5 bases and J lost 16 bases. CDR3 length equals 12 residues. Germline V CDR1 and CDR2: SEHNR, FQNEAQ (reference sequence). The CDR3 DNA sequence: TGTGCCAGCAGCCAACTAGCGGGAGCTCTTTTCTTC. Its protein product is CASSQLAGALFF.

This clonotype has ten or more counts. CDR3 protein: CASSLSPMNTEAFF. The CDR3 region has the DNA TGTGCCAGCAGTTTAAGCCCAATGAACACTGAAGCTTTCTTT. The V call is TRBV12-3 or TRBV12-4, the J call TRBJ1-1; D is uncertain. The CDR3 extends over 14 amino acids. The V gene lost 2 bases and the J gene lost 0 bases, with 7 bases spanning the gap.

Points on this clonotype: A much larger clonotype is one base distant, so this may be a read error. The chain uses TRBV27 and TRBJ2-7; TRBD2 matches at 9 bases. Germline V lookup: CDR1 MNHEY, CDR2 SMNVEV (reference sequence). The CDR3 is made up of 15 amino acids. CDR3 region: CAGSDLGSGSYEQYF. CDR3 DNA sequence: TGTGCCGGCAGTGATCTAGGTAGCGGGAGCTACGAGCAGTACTTC.

The table lists this clonotype with a count of one. The J gene is TRBJ2-1, the V gene TRBV29-1; a weak D match, TRBD1 (6 bases). CDR3 length: 13 amino acids. Trimming left V 1 base short and J 9 bases short, with 13 bases between. CDR1 is SQVTM, CDR2 ANQGSEA, per germline. The CDR3 nucleotides are TGCAGCGTTGAAGCGACAGGATGGAGTGAGCAGTTCTTC. Protein sequence: CSVEATGWSEQFF.

The chain is built from TRBV29-1 and TRBJ2-1, with 8 bases fitting TRBD2. The germline CDR1 and CDR2 sequences are SQVTM and ANQGSEA. The CDR3 is 14 residues long. The V and J ends lost 7 bases and 6 bases, in that order; junction bases with no gene match: 11. DNA of the CDR3: TGCAGCGCTGTCAGCGGGAGCGGGGCCAATGAGCAGTTCTTC. It specifies CSAVSGSGANEQFF.

V and J are TRBV7-9 and TRBJ1-1; maybe TRBD1 (6 bases). Trimming removed 5 bases at V and 7 bases at J, with 20 bases between. This CDR3 spans 15 amino acids. Germline values: CDR1 SEHNR, CDR2 FQNEAQ (reference sequence). The CDR3 loop is CASSPRGGVGIEAFF. The DNA of the CDR3 is TGTGCCAGCAGCCCGAGGGGGGGCGTAGGCATTGAAGCTTTCTTT.